The clone carrying this T cell receptor beta chain is a singleton in its sample. With 5 bases clipped from V and 0 bases from J, the junction kept 4 bases outside the gene matches. From germline, CDR1 is MNHEY and CDR2 SVGAGI. The CDR3 contains 15 residues. This specimen comes from a study of blood T cell repertoires in COVID-19. As for the study in general: PBMCs, B-cell-depleted T cells, or T cells were the source of the cDNA or gDNA that made up the material.

Assay used: immunoSEQ multiplex PCR; TCRdb lists only in-frame clones, some missing. The sample has about 62,000 clones, about nine tenths seen once; the top ten hold 1% to 1.5%. The sequenced sample consisted of peripheral blood. This clonotype was obtained from a woman of 80 years or more with acute or convalescent COVID-19. The chain combines TRBV6-5 with TRBJ2-1, with 7 bases matching TRBD1. The CDR3 region has the DNA TGTGCCAGCAGTCAGGACAGGAACTCCTACAATGAGCAGTTCTTC. Protein sequence: CASSQDRNSYNEQFF.